The 30 T cell receptor beta chains listed next were all sequenced from one sample in a study of cytomegalovirus exposure and HLA in healthy donors. With 60 Vbeta and 13 Jbeta primers, the PCR was carried out. The assay was immunoSEQ multiplex PCR, and TCRdb's table has in-frame clones only and misses some. The top ten clones hold about 6.3% of a sample with over 30,000 clones, about 80% of them seen once. The sequenced sample consisted of PBMCs. The receptor set was obtained from a male donor in good health and CMV-seronegative.

The V and J genes are TRBV21-1 and TRBJ2-3; the listed D gene, TRBD2, was not tested against the DNA. TRBV21-1 is reported as a pseudogene. The CDR3 is 15 residues long. This CDR3 is CASSSREPSTDTQYF. The CDR3 DNA follows: TGTGCCAGCAGCAGTCGAGAACCTAGCACAGATACGCAGTATTTT.

V and J are TRBV7-2 and TRBJ1-6, with 7 nucleotides matching TRBD1. Unmatched junction bases numbered 6, after V lost 2 bases and J lost 11 bases. The CDR3 is 14 residues long. Germline CDR1 reads SGHTA; CDR2 reads FQGNSA. The DNA for the CDR3 is TGTGCCAGCAGCTTAAGGACAGGAAGGCCACCCCTCCACTTT. Protein: CASSLRTGRPPLHF. Full variable domain (outside the CDR3, taken from reference TRBV7-2 and TRBJ1-6): GAGVSQSPSNKVTEKGKDVELRCDPISGHTALYWYRQSLGQGLEFLIYFQGNSAPDKSGLPSDRFSAERTGGSVSTLTIQRTQQEDSAVYLCASSLRTGRPPLHFGNGTRLTVT.

V gene TRBV4-1 combines with J gene TRBJ2-1; D remains ambiguous. This CDR3 is 15 amino acids long. Trimming removed 2 bases at V and 6 bases at J, with 14 bases between. The germline V gene encodes CDR1 MGHRA and CDR2 YSYEKL. This chain's CDR3 is CASSQPTRLPNEQFF. CDR3 coding DNA: TGCGCCAGCAGCCAACCCACCCGACTCCCCAATGAGCAGTTCTTC.

The rearrangement joins TRBV7-8 to TRBJ2-3; unclear D gene. The CDR3 spans 13 residues. Trimming left V 4 bases short and J 3 bases short, with 8 bases between. Germline V CDR1 and CDR2: SGHVS, FQNEAQ. The CDR3 sequence is CASSSQFTDTQYF. CDR3 in DNA: TGTGCCAGCAGCTCACAATTTACAGATACGCAGTATTTT.

This chain joins TRBV9 and TRBJ2-7; 7 nucleotides align to TRBD2. Trimming took 0 bases from V and 3 from J; bases not matched to a gene: 6. Germline-derived CDR1 and CDR2 are SGDLS and YYNGEE. This CDR3 contains 15 residues. The DNA for the CDR3 is TGTGCCAGCAGCGTAGTGGGGGGAGGGCACTACGAGCAGTACTTC. Translated: CASSVVGGGHYEQYF.

The genes are TRBV7-9 and TRBJ1-5; D is unresolved. The V and J ends lost 5 bases and 2 bases respectively, with 4 bases between them. This CDR3 has 12 residues. Germline V lookup: CDR1 SEHNR, CDR2 FQNEAQ (reference sequence). Written as DNA, the CDR3 is TGTGCCAGCAGCGAGGGCAATCAGCCCCAGCATTTT. Protein product: CASSEGNQPQHF. Together with reference TRBV7-9 and TRBJ1-5, the CDR3 gives the full variable domain: DTGVSQNPRHKITKRGQNVTFRCDPISEHNRLYWYRQTLGQGPEFLTYFQNEAQLEKSRLLSDRFSAERPKGSFSTLEIQRTEQGDSAMYLCASSEGNQPQHFGDGTRLSIL.

The chain recombines TRBV2 with TRBJ1-6, with D possibly TRBD1 on 6 matching bases. V dropped 4 bases and J dropped 7 bases, with 14 bases sitting between them. This CDR3 contains 15 residues. Germline assignment: CDR1 SNHLY and CDR2 FYNNEI. CDR3 in amino acids: CASSVRTAENSPLHF. The CDR3 nucleotides are TGTGCCAGCAGTGTACGGACAGCGGAAAATTCACCCCTCCACTTT.

The gene calls are TRBV10-3 and TRBJ1-6, with TRBD1 as a possible D gene (5 bases). CDR1 is ENHRY, CDR2 SYGVKD, per germline. Trimming left V 6 bases short and J 5 bases short, with 14 bases between. The CDR3 is 15 residues long. The DNA for the CDR3 is TGTGCCATCAGGGAGGAGGAGACAGATAATTCACCCCTCCACTTT. Protein product: CAIREEETDNSPLHF.

The chain links TRBV30 to TRBJ2-7, with D tentatively TRBD2 (5 bases). Germline CDR1 is GTSNPN and CDR2 is SVGIG (reference sequence). V was cut by 0 bases and J by 0 bases, with 15 bases left in between. The CDR3 is 16 amino acids. This chain's CDR3 is CAWSVGGGGSSYEQYF. The CDR3 DNA reads as TGTGCCTGGAGTGTAGGCGGTGGAGGTAGCTCCTACGAGCAGTACTTC.

The J gene is TRBJ2-3, the V gene TRBV2; 11 nucleotides agree with TRBD1. Per the germline V gene, CDR1 is SNHLY and CDR2 is FYNNEI. Losses at the gene ends were 6 bases for V and 3 bases for J; bases not matched to a gene: 2. The CDR3 extends over 14 amino acids. The CDR3 is CASSGQGATDTQYF. CDR3 in DNA: TGTGCCAGCAGCGGACAGGGGGCAACAGATACGCAGTATTTT.

The chain employs TRBV7-8 and TRBJ1-4, with a weak D call TRBD1 (5 bases). The CDR3 runs to 15 residues. The germline V gene encodes CDR1 SGHVS and CDR2 FQNEAQ. V lost 1 base and J 6 bases, leaving 12 bases between the germline ends. The chain's CDR3 is CASSLDQGTDEKLFF. CDR3 in DNA: TGTGCCAGCAGCTTAGACCAAGGGACTGATGAAAAACTGTTTTTT.

The genes are TRBV6-5 and TRBJ1-1; no reliable D call. There are 14 residues in the CDR3. Germline V gene lookup returns CDR1 MNHEY and CDR2 SVGAGI. Trimming stripped 4 bases from V and 3 bases from J, with 12 bases between. CDR3 DNA: TGTGCCAGCAGTTCCAAGTACTCACACACTGAAGCTTTCTTT. Translation: CASSSKYSHTEAFF.

The chain employs TRBV5-4 and TRBJ1-3, with 8 bases aligning to TRBD1. The CDR3 has 16 residues. With V trimmed by 0 bases and J by 7 bases, 9 bases remained unmatched. Germline V CDR1 and CDR2: SGHNT, YYREEE (reference sequence). The CDR3 DNA follows: TGTGCCAGCAGCTTGGGCACAGGGGGGCCGAGGAACACCATATATTTT. This encodes CASSLGTGGPRNTIYF.

The rearrangement uses TRBV27 and TRBJ2-5; 7 nucleotides match TRBD1. CDR1 MNHEY and CDR2 SMNVEV come from the germline V gene (reference sequence). CDR3 length: 16 amino acids. Trimming cost V 5 bases and J 2 bases; bases outside gene matches: 11. The CDR3 loop is CASSTTGVELQETQYF. CDR3 DNA sequence: TGTGCCAGCAGTACCACAGGGGTAGAGCTACAAGAGACCCAGTACTTC.

V gene TRBV5-4 combines with J gene TRBJ2-4; 11 bases align to TRBD1. Germline CDR1 SGHNT, CDR2 YYREEE (reference sequence). V trimming: 5 bases; J trimming: 7 bases; junction bases outside the gene matches: 8. The CDR3 runs 15 residues. The CDR3 DNA reads TGTGCCAGCAGGAAAGCGGGGACAGGGGGTAACATTCAGTACTTC. It specifies CASRKAGTGGNIQYF. Variable domain in full (rest from reference TRBV5-4 and TRBJ2-4): ETGVTQSPTHLIKTRGQQVTLRCSSQSGHNTVSWYQQALGQGPQFIFQYYREEENGRGNFPPRFSGLQFPNYSSELNVNALELDDSALYLCASRKAGTGGNIQYFGAGTRLSVL.

The chain recombines TRBV7-9 with TRBJ2-1; D gene unclear. Trimming stripped 5 bases from V and 5 bases from J, with 16 bases between. The CDR3 loop spans 15 amino acids. Germline V CDR1 and CDR2: SEHNR, FQNEAQ (reference sequence). CDR3 amino acids: CASSTPLIINNEQFF. DNA for the CDR3: TGTGCCAGCAGCACCCCCCTAATCATCAACAATGAGCAGTTCTTC.

V usage is TRBV30 and J usage is TRBJ1-1; 7 positions agree with TRBD1. The CDR3 totals 15 residues. Germline CDR1 is GTSNPN and CDR2 is SVGIG (reference sequence). V shed 8 bases and J 6 bases; nucleotides not matched to a gene: 18. In DNA, the CDR3 is TGTGCCGGGACCGAGGGACAGCCGGGACCTCCTGAAGCTTTCTTT. It codes for CAGTEGQPGPPEAFF. Complete variable domain (other parts from reference TRBV30 and TRBJ1-1): SQTIHQWPATLVQPVGSPLSLECTVEGTSNPNLYWYRQAAGRGLQLLFYSVGIGQISSEVPQNLSASRPQDRQFILSSKKLLLSDSGFYLCAGTEGQPGPPEAFFGQGTRLTVV.

Only one count was recorded for this clone. The CDR3 loop is CASGQGNSPLHF. Written as DNA, the CDR3 is TGTGCCTCGGGACAGGGTAATTCACCCCTCCACTTT. The rearrangement joins TRBV30 to TRBJ1-6; 9 bases are shared with TRBD1. The V gene end was trimmed by 7 bases and the J gene end by 6 bases; junction bases not matched to a gene: 1. The CDR3 loop spans 12 amino acids. From germline, CDR1 is GTSNPN and CDR2 SVGIG (reference sequence).

The chain is built from TRBV7-2 and TRBJ2-4; tentative D call: TRBD1 (6 bases). CDR3 length: 16 residues. CDR1 and CDR2 (germline): SGHTA, FQGNSA. Trimming cost V 1 base and J 0 bases, with 10 bases left between them. Here the CDR3 reads CASSLVWDIAKNIQYF. CDR3 nucleotides: TGTGCCAGCAGCTTAGTCTGGGACATAGCCAAAAACATTCAGTACTTC.

The chain has TRBV2 and TRBJ2-7; 8 nucleotides line up with TRBD2. From germline, CDR1 is SNHLY and CDR2 FYNNEI. The junction had 4 bases not matched to a gene; V was cut back by 3 bases and J by 0 bases. This CDR3 is 15 amino acids long. The CDR3 sequence is CASSDGGRSSYEQYF. The CDR3 nucleotides read TGTGCCAGCAGTGACGGCGGGAGGTCCTCCTACGAGCAGTACTTC.

The gene calls are TRBV4-3 and TRBJ1-5, with no clear D. CDR3 length: 15 amino acids. Germline values: CDR1 LGHNA, CDR2 YSLEER. The germline V and J ends were trimmed by 0 bases and 0 bases, with 6 bases remaining between them. CDR3 protein: CASSQDRYSNQPQHF. The DNA for the CDR3 is TGCGCCAGCAGCCAAGATCGGTATAGCAATCAGCCCCAGCATTTT.

The chain links TRBV7-3 to TRBJ1-1; D is unclear. V gave up 4 bases and J gave up 3 bases, with 9 bases separating them. This CDR3 contains 13 residues. CDR1 is SGHTA, CDR2 FQGTGA, per germline. The CDR3 here is CASSWALDTEAFF. CDR3 DNA: TGTGCCAGCAGCTGGGCCCTCGACACTGAAGCTTTCTTT.

The chain joins TRBV2 to TRBJ1-4; D remains unclear. CDR1 and CDR2 from the germline V gene are SNHLY and FYNNEI. The CDR3 contains 13 residues. V dropped 5 bases and J dropped 8 bases, with 12 bases sitting between them. CDR3 sequence (DNA): TGTGCCAGCAGTCGAGGGTTAGGCGAAAAACTGTTTTTT. Translated, it gives CASSRGLGEKLFF. Full variable domain (rest looked up from reference TRBV2 and TRBJ1-4): EPEVTQTPSHQVTQMGQEVILRCVPISNHLYFYWYRQILGQKVEFLVSFYNNEISEKSEIFDDQFSVERPDGSNFTLKIRSTKLEDSAMYFCASSRGLGEKLFFGSGTQLSVL.

The genes are TRBV5-6 and TRBJ2-7, with 7 nucleotides matching TRBD2. After removal of 4 bases from V and 7 bases from J, the junction contained 5 bases not matched to a gene. Germline V lookup: CDR1 SGHDT, CDR2 YYEEEE. The CDR3 is 12 amino acids. The CDR3 region has the DNA TGTGCCAGCAGCAGCGGGACGAATGAGCAGTACTTC. Protein sequence: CASSSGTNEQYF. Drawing the rest from reference TRBV5-6 and TRBJ2-7, the complete variable domain is DAGVTQSPTHLIKTRGQQVTLRCSPKSGHDTVSWYQQALGQGPQFIFQYYEEEERQRGNFPDRFSGHQFPNYSSELNVNALLLGDSALYLCASSSGTNEQYFGPGTRLTVT.

In this sample, this clone turned up once. The rearrangement uses TRBV13 and TRBJ1-1, with D possibly TRBD1 on 5 matching bases. The CDR3 runs 15 residues. V lost 4 bases, J lost 1 base, and 13 bases lay in between. From germline, CDR1 is PRHDT and CDR2 FYEKMQ (reference sequence). The CDR3 loop reads CASSSLGRGNTEAFF. For the CDR3, the DNA is TGTGCCAGCAGCTCCTTGGGGAGGGGGAACACTGAAGCTTTCTTT.

This clone has more than one count but fewer than ten. This rearrangement joins TRBV28 to TRBJ2-7, with a possible D match to TRBD2 (5 bases). Germline V gives CDR1 MDHEN, CDR2 SYDVKM. The ends were cut back, 6 bases at V and 7 bases at J, with 16 bases in the middle. The CDR3 is made up of 13 amino acids. CDR3 sequence: CASRGAGPREQYF. Here the CDR3 DNA reads TGTGCCAGCAGGGGAGCAGGCCCTCGGGAGCAGTACTTC.

The chain carries TRBV28 and TRBJ1-5; D call uncertain. The CDR3 is 15 amino acids. V gave up 3 bases and J gave up 3 bases, with 12 bases separating them. Germline CDR1 and CDR2: MDHEN and SYDVKM. The CDR3 spells CASSFWARPNQPQHF. In DNA form, the CDR3 reads TGTGCCAGCAGTTTCTGGGCACGACCCAATCAGCCCCAGCATTTT.

The gene calls are TRBV7-6 and TRBJ1-2, with 8 bases that match TRBD1. The J segment lost 8 bases and the V segment lost 4 bases, leaving 6 bases of the junction unmatched. The germline V gene encodes CDR1 SGHVS and CDR2 FNYEAQ. This CDR3 is 13 amino acids long. This chain's CDR3 is CASSSPGGTGYTF. In DNA form, the CDR3 reads TGTGCCAGCAGCTCACCAGGGGGCACGGGCTACACCTTC.

The rearrangement uses TRBV5-1 and TRBJ2-7; possibly TRBD1 for D (5 bases). The CDR3 runs 15 residues. Trimming shortened V by 0 bases and J by 5 bases, and 15 bases separated the two germline ends. The germline V gene encodes CDR1 SGHRS and CDR2 YFSETQ. CDR3 sequence reads: CASSLDRTLLDEQYF. DNA of the CDR3: TGCGCCAGCAGCTTGGACCGGACACTACTCGACGAGCAGTACTTC.

The gene calls are TRBV10-2 and TRBJ2-5; TRBD2 aligns across 11 bases. The J segment lost 3 bases and the V segment lost 3 bases, leaving 0 bases of the junction unmatched. The CDR3 is 14 amino acids. The germline V gene has CDR1 WSHSY and CDR2 SAAADI. CDR3 coding DNA: TGCGCCAGCAGTGATAGCGGGGGGGAAGAGACCCAGTACTTC. Translation gives CASSDSGGEETQYF.